These 17 T cell receptor beta chains share one sample of origin, sequenced in a study of early T cells in non-severe SARS-CoV-2 infection. One entry per CDR3 protein, called by TCRdb with MiXCR from the 5' RACE reads. The profile shows roughly 56,000 distinct CDR3 sequences, 7.5% to 9.5% of them singletons. Source material: whole blood. Receptors were obtained from an adult who was a healthcare worker with PCR-confirmed SARS-CoV-2 infection or an uninfected control (not recorded which).

This clonotype was counted a few times. This chain connects TRBV7-8 to TRBJ2-7, with D possibly TRBD1 on 6 matching bases. Looked up from germline, CDR1 is SGHVS and CDR2 is FQNEAQ. Trimming removed 4 bases from V and 3 bases from J, with 10 bases in between. There are 13 residues in the CDR3. DNA of the CDR3: TGTGCCAGCAGCTCCGGACAGTACTACGAGCAGTACTTC. Translating gives CASSSGQYYEQYF.

DNA of the CDR3: TGTGCCACCAGTTTGGGGGGGGGCCCAGATACGCAGTATTTT. This encodes CATSLGGGPDTQYF. The chain has TRBV15 and TRBJ2-3; TRBD2 might be the D (7 bases). The CDR3 is 14 residues long. The germline gives CDR1 LNHNV, CDR2 YYDKDF (reference sequence). V was clipped by 6 bases and J by 4 bases, with 14 bases between them.

In regard to this clonotype: One end of the junction does not line up with germline, which may come from a read error. The chain carries TRBV7-8 and TRBJ1-4; D is possibly TRBD1 (6 bases). The CDR3 runs 16 residues. CDR1 SGHVS and CDR2 FQNEAQ come from the germline V gene. CDR3 sequence: CASSLGLRGTYEKLFF. CDR3 coding DNA: TGTGCCAGCAGCTTGGGCCTCAGGGGAACTTATGAAAAACTGTTTTTT.

This clonotype has only a few counts. The chain couples TRBV28 to TRBJ2-3, with TRBD1 identical over 7 bases. The ends lost 3 bases at V and 2 bases at J; junction bases unmatched: 8. The CDR3 runs 16 residues. CDR1 MDHEN and CDR2 SYDVKM come from the germline V gene. The CDR3 bases are TGTGCCAGCAGTTTTACGGGACAGAATTTCACAGATACGCAGTATTTT. This sequence encodes CASSFTGQNFTDTQYF.

There are a few counts of this clonotype. This chain's CDR3 is CASIGPRDRPRGYTF. The CDR3 bases are TGTGCCAGCATCGGCCCACGGGACAGACCTAGAGGCTACACCTTC. The chain has TRBV6-1 and TRBJ1-2; 7 bases match TRBD1. Per the germline V gene, CDR1 is MNHNS and CDR2 is SASEGT. After removal of 7 bases from V and 8 bases from J, the junction contained 16 bases not matched to a gene. This CDR3 is built from 15 residues.

This sequence joins TRBV18 and TRBJ1-6; D not certain. Germline values: CDR1 KGHSH, CDR2 LQKENI. Trimming left V 3 bases short and J 7 bases short, with 13 bases between. This CDR3 spans 15 amino acids. CDR3 DNA: TGTGCCAGCTCACCTTTTCGGCAGGAGAATTCACCCCTCCACTTT. Translated: CASSPFRQENSPLHF.

This clonotype was counted between two and nine times. V and J are TRBV4-1 and TRBJ2-3, with D uncertain. The germline V gene has CDR1 MGHRA and CDR2 YSYEKL. The length of the CDR3 is 14 residues. The V gene lost 2 bases and the J gene lost 2 bases, with 8 bases spanning the gap. CDR3 DNA: TGCGCCAGCAGCCAACCCTTACCCACAGATACGCAGTATTTT. This encodes CASSQPLPTDTQYF.

This clonotype was observed many times. One end of the junction fails to match germline, which may point to a read error. The V call is TRBV11-2, the J call TRBJ2-1, with D uncertain. Germline V CDR1 and CDR2: SGHAT, FQNNGV. The CDR3 is made up of 12 amino acids. The CDR3 region is CASSLTRNEQLF. The CDR3 coding sequence is TGTGCCAGCAGCCTAACTCGCAATGAGCAGTTATTC. Combining the CDR3 with reference TRBV11-2 and TRBJ2-1 gives the whole variable domain EAGVAQSPRYKIIEKRQSVAFWCNPISGHATLYWYQQILGQGPKLLIQFQNNGVVDDSQLPKDRFSAERLKGVDSTLKIQPAKLEDSAVYLCASSLTRNEQLFGPGTRLTVL.

Only a few counts were recorded for this clonotype. V gene TRBV18 combines with J gene TRBJ2-2; no clear D gene. V lost 0 bases and J 4 bases, leaving 9 bases between the germline ends. There are 15 residues in the CDR3. From germline, CDR1 is KGHSH and CDR2 LQKENI. The CDR3 DNA sequence: TGTGCCAGCTCACCACCGGCATCTTTCACCGGGGAGCTGTTTTTT. Translating it yields CASSPPASFTGELFF.

This clonotype occurred many times. The chain links TRBV10-3 to TRBJ2-5; 8 bases align to TRBD2. CDR1 is ENHRY, CDR2 SYGVKD, per germline. CDR3 length: 15 amino acids. Germline trimming cut 6 bases from V and 5 bases from J; bases unmatched to any gene: 11. The CDR3 is CAISGSGSGGETQYF. The CDR3 region has the DNA TGTGCCATCAGCGGAAGCGGGAGCGGTGGTGAGACCCAGTACTTC.

The sample holds one count of this clonotype. The rearrangement uses TRBV20-1 and TRBJ2-1; D remains ambiguous. Trimming removed 3 bases at V and 5 bases at J, with 8 bases between. The length of the CDR3 is 12 residues. Germline V lookup: CDR1 DFQATT, CDR2 SNEGSKA (reference sequence). The CDR3 spells CSASLSDNEQFF. In DNA form, the CDR3 reads TGCAGTGCTAGTCTGTCAGACAATGAGCAGTTCTTC.

The chain uses TRBV5-1 and TRBJ2-1, with 12 bases that match TRBD2. The germline V gene has CDR1 SGHRS and CDR2 YFSETQ. The CDR3 length is 14 residues. V dropped 4 bases and J dropped 10; count of bases not matched to a gene: 6. The CDR3: CASSTGLAGNEQFF. In DNA form, the CDR3 reads TGCGCCAGCAGCACCGGACTAGCGGGAAACGAGCAGTTCTTC. The complete variable domain, with remaining parts taken from reference TRBV5-1 and TRBJ2-1, reads KAGVTQTPRYLIKTRGQQVTLSCSPISGHRSVSWYQQTPGQGLQFLFEYFSETQRNKGNFPGRFSGRQFSNSRSEMNVSTLELGDSALYLCASSTGLAGNEQFFGPGTRLTVL.

In this sample, this clonotype turned up a few times. The chain employs TRBV11-2 and TRBJ1-5; TRBD1 aligns across 9 bases. The germline V gene encodes CDR1 SGHAT and CDR2 FQNNGV. J gave up 3 bases and V 3 bases, and 3 bases lay outside the gene matches. The CDR3 covers 15 residues. Here the CDR3 DNA reads TGTGCCAGCAGCTTGGGACAGGGAAACAATCAGCCCCAGCATTTT. Translated: CASSLGQGNNQPQHF.

This clonotype was found a few times. The chain carries TRBV6-2 or TRBV6-3 and TRBJ1-2, with a tentative D call TRBD1 (5 bases). The germline V gene encodes CDR1 MNHEY and CDR2 SVGEGT. V was trimmed by 6 bases and J by 4 bases, leaving 18 bases between them. The CDR3 loop spans 15 amino acids. The CDR3 nucleotides read TGTGCCAGCAGCCGACCCCCGACAGACAGCTATGGCTACACCTTC. Translation gives CASSRPPTDSYGYTF.

This clonotype has a handful of counts. The chain uses TRBV14 and TRBJ2-7, with D perhaps given as TRBD1 or TRBD2 (5 bases each). This CDR3 is 13 amino acids long. Germline V gives CDR1 SGHDN, CDR2 FVKESK. The V gene lost 1 base and the J gene lost 5 bases, with 9 bases spanning the gap. CDR3 region: CASSQGGTHEQYF. The CDR3, as DNA: TGTGCCAGCAGCCAAGGGGGGACCCACGAGCAGTACTTC.

This chain joins TRBV7-6 and TRBJ1-6; D not resolved. CDR3 size: 15 residues. Trimming removed 5 bases at V and 0 bases at J, with 8 bases between. Germline CDR1 reads SGHVS; CDR2 reads FNYEAQ. The CDR3 spells CASSPAGSYNSPLHF. The CDR3 nucleotides are TGTGCCAGCAGCCCCGCCGGCTCCTATAATTCACCCCTCCACTTT. Complete variable domain (other parts from reference TRBV7-6 and TRBJ1-6): GAGVSQSPRYKVTKRGQDVALRCDPISGHVSLYWYRQALGQGPEFLTYFNYEAQQDKSGLPNDRFSAERPEGSISTLTIQRTEQRDSAMYRCASSPAGSYNSPLHFGNGTRLTVT.

The chain recombines TRBV6-1 with TRBJ1-2; 7 bases line up with TRBD1. V lost 4 bases and J lost 3; bases outside the gene matches: 2. CDR1 MNHNS and CDR2 SASEGT come from the germline V gene. The CDR3 totals 13 residues. The CDR3 DNA sequence: TGTGCCAGCAGTGCCCAGGGGGACTATGGCTACACCTTC. This codes for CASSAQGDYGYTF.